The sequence of this TCR beta chain was determined in a study of control samples from healthy donors and cancer patients. CDR1 MNHEY and CDR2 SMNVEV come from the germline V gene (reference sequence). V was shortened by 3 bases and J by 7 bases, with 6 bases between the two germline ends. The CDR3 has 11 amino acids. Using immunoSEQ multiplex PCR, the repertoire was profiled, and TCRdb retains in-frame clones only, with some absent. Among about 89,000 clones listed, approximately 86% were seen once. The receptor was derived from a man aged 25-45 years in good health. This chain uses TRBV27 with TRBJ1-2, with D uncertain. Source material: blood. CDR3 sequence: CASSLWSGYTF. As DNA, the CDR3 is TGTGCCAGCAGTTTGTGGAGTGGCTACACCTTC.